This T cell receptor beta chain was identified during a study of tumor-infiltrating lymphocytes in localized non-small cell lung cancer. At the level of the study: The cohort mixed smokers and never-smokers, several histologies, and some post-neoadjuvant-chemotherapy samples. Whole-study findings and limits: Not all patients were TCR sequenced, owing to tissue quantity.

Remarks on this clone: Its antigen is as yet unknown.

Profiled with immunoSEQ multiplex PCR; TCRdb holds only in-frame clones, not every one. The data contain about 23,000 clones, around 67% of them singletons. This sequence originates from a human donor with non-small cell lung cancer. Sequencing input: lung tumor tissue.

The CDR3 sequence is CASSLGTQGYEQYF. In DNA, the CDR3 is TGCGCCAGCAGCTTGGGGACACAGGGGTACGAGCAGTACTTC. The chain has TRBV5-1 and TRBJ2-7; 7 positions agree with TRBD1. V shed 0 bases and J 4 bases; nucleotides not matched to a gene: 4. CDR3 length equals 14 residues. Germline CDR1 SGHRS, CDR2 YFSETQ.